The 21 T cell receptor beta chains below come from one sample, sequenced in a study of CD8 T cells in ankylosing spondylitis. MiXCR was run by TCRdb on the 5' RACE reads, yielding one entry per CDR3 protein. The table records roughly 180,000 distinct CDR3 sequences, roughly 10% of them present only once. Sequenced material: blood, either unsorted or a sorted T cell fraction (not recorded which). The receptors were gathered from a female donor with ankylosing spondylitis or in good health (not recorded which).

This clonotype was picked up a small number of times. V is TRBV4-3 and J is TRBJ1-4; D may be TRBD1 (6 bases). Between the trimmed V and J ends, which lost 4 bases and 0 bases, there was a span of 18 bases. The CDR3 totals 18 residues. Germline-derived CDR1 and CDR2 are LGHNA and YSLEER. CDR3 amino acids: CASSPGAVGVATNEKLFF. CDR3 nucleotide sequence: TGCGCCAGCAGCCCAGGGGCAGTTGGAGTTGCAACTAATGAAAAACTGTTTTTT.

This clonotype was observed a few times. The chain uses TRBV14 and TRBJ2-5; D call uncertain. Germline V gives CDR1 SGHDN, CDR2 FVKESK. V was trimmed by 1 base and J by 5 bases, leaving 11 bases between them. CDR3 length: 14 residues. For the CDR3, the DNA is TGTGCCAGCAGCCAAGGACTTAGCTGGGAGACCCAGTACTTC. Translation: CASSQGLSWETQYF.

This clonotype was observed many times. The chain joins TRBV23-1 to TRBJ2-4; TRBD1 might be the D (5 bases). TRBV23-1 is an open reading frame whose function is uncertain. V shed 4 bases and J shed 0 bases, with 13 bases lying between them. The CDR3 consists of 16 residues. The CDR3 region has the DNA TGCGCCAGCAGTCGAGGACACTCTCTAGCCAAAAACATTCAGTACTTC. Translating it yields CASSRGHSLAKNIQYF.

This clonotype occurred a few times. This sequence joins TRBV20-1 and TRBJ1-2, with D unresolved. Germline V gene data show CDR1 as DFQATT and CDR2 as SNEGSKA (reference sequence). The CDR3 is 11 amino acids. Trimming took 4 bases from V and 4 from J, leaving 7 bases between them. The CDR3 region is CSAIQLYGYTF. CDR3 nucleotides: TGCAGTGCTATTCAGCTCTATGGCTACACCTTC.

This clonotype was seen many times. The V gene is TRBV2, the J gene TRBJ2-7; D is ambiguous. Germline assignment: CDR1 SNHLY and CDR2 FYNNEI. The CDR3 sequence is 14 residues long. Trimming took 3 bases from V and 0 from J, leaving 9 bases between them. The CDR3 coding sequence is TGTGCCAGCAGTGATGGAAGGGACTCCTACGAGCAGTACTTC. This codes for CASSDGRDSYEQYF.

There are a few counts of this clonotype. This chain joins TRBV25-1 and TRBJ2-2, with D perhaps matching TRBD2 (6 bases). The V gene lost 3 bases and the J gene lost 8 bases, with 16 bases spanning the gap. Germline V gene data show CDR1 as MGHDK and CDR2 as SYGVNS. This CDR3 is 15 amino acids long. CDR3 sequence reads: CASSETRLGPGELFF. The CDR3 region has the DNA TGTGCCAGCAGTGAGACCCGACTAGGTCCTGGGGAGCTGTTTTTT.

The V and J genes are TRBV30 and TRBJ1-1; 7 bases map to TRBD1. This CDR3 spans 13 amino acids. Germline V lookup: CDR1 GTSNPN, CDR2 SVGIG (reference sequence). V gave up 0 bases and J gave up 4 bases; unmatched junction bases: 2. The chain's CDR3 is CAWSVPGGTEAFF. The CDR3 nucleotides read TGTGCCTGGAGTGTACCAGGGGGCACTGAAGCTTTCTTT.

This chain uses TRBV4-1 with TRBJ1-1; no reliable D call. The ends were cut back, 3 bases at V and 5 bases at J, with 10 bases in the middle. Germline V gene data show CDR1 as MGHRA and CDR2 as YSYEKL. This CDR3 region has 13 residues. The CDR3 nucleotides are TGCGCCAGCAGCCATTCCGATCGGACTGAAGCTTTCTTT. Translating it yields CASSHSDRTEAFF.

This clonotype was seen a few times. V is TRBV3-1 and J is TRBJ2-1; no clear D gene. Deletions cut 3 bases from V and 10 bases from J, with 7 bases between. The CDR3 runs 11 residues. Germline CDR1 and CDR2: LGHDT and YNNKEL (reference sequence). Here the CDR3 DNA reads TGTGCCAGCAGCCAGCAGGTCGAGCAGTTCTTC. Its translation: CASSQQVEQFF.

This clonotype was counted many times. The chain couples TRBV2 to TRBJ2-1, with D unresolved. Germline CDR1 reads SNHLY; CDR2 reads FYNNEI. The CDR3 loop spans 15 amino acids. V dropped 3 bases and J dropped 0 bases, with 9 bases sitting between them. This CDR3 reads CASSEGFPSYNEQFF. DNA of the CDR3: TGTGCCAGCAGTGAGGGTTTCCCCTCCTACAATGAGCAGTTCTTC. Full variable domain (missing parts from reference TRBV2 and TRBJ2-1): EPEVTQTPSHQVTQMGQEVILRCVPISNHLYFYWYRQILGQKVEFLVSFYNNEISEKSEIFDDQFSVERPDGSNFTLKIRSTKLEDSAMYFCASSEGFPSYNEQFFGPGTRLTVL.

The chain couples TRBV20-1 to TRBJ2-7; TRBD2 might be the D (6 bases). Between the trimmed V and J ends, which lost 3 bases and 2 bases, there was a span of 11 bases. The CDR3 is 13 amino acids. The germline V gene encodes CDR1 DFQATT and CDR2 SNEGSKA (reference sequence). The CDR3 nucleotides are TGCAGTGCTAGCGACGGGGGTACCTACGAGCAGTACTTC. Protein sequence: CSASDGGTYEQYF.

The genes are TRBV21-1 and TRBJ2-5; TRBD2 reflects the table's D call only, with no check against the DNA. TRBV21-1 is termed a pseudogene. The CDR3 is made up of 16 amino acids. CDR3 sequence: CAAPGTSGKYQETQYF. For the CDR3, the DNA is TGTGCCGCTCCTGGGACTAGCGGGAAGTACCAAGAGACCCAGTACTTC.

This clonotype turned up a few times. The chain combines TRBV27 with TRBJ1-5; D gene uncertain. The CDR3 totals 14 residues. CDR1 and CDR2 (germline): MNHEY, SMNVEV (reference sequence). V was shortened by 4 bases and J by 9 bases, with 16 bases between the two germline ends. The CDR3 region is CASSYTGTRRPQHF. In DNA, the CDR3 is TGTGCCAGCAGTTATACGGGCACCCGCAGGCCCCAGCATTTT.

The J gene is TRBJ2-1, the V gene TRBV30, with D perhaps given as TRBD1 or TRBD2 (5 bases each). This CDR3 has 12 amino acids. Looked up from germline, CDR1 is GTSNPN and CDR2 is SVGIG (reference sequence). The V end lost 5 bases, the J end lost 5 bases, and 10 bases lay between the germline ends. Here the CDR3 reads CAWGWGNNEQFF. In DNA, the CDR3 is TGTGCCTGGGGCTGGGGGAACAATGAGCAGTTCTTC.

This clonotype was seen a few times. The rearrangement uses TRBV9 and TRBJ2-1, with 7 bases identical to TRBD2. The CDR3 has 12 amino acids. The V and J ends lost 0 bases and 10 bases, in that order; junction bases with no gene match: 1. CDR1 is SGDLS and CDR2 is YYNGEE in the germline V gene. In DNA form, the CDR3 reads TGTGCCAGCAGCGTAGAGCGGGACGAGCAGTTCTTC. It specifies CASSVERDEQFF. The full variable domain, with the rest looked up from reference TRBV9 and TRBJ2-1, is DSGVTQTPKHLITATGQRVTLRCSPRSGDLSVYWYQQSLDQGLQFLIQYYNGEERAKGNILERFSAQQFPDLHSELNLSSLELGDSALYFCASSVERDEQFFGPGTRLTVL.

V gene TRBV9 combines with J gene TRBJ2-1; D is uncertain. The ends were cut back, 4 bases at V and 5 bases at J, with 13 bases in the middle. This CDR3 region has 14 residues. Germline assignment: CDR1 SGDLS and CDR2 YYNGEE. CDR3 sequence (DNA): TGTGCCAGCAGCCAAGAGCCAGTGGACAATGAGCAGTTCTTC. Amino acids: CASSQEPVDNEQFF.

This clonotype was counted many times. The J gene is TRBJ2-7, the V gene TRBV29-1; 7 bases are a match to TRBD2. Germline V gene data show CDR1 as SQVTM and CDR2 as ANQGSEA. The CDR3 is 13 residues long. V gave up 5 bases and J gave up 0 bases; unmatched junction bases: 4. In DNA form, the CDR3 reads TGCAGCGTTCGACTAGCTAGCTCCTACGAGCAGTACTTC. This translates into CSVRLASSYEQYF.

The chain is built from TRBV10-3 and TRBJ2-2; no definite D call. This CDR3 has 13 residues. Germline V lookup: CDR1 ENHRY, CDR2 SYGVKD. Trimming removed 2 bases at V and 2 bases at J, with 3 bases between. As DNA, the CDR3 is TGTGCCATCAGTGAGCATAACACCGGGGAGCTGTTTTTT. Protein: CAISEHNTGELFF.

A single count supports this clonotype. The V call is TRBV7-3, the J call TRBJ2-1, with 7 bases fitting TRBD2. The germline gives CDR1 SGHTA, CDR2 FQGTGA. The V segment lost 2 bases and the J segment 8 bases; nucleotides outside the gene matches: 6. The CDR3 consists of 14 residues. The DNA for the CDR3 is TGTGCCAGCAGCTTACTTGGGCTAGCGGATGAGCAGTTCTTC. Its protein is CASSLLGLADEQFF.

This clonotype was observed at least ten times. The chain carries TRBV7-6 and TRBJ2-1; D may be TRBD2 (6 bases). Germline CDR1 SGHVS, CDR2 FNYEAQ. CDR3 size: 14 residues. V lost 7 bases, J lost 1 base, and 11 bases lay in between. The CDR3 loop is CASTTGSSYNEQFF. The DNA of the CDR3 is TGTGCCAGCACCACCGGGAGTTCCTACAATGAGCAGTTCTTC.

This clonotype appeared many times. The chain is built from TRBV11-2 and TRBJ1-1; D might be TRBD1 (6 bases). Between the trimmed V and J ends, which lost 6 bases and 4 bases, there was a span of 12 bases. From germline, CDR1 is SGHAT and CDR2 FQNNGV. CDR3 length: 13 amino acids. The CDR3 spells CASRLGGGTEAFF. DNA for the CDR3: TGTGCCAGCAGACTAGGGGGGGGCACTGAAGCTTTCTTT.